This paragraph covers one TCR beta chain sequence. Antigen specificity is unknown. The data originate from a study of cytomegalovirus exposure and HLA in healthy donors. Broader study findings: Later on, an analysis tied over 15,000 TCR beta sequences to HLA alleles at 0.05 false discovery rate. Previously analyzed data showed that most TCR beta V segments were productive at a frequency of about 87% or about 30%.

Healthy bone marrow donors made up the cohort. The CDR3 totals 14 residues. Germline lookup yields CDR1 ENHRY and CDR2 SYGVKD. The V and J ends lost 11 bases and 3 bases, in that order; junction bases with no gene match: 7. It was with 60 Vbeta and 13 Jbeta primers that the PCR ran. As processed by the authors: In a later analysis, some 11 million of some 80 million unique beta chains occurred in at least two donors. Profiling relied on immunoSEQ multiplex PCR, and the TCRdb table lists in-frame clones only, not all of them. The V and J calls and clone size were taken over from that table, and D and trimming were inferred from the DNA. This table has roughly 140,000 clones, around 80% appearing once.

V usage is TRBV10-3 and J usage is TRBJ1-3; the match to TRBD1 covers 10 bases. The receptor's source is a female donor in good health and CMV-seronegative. The sample comprised PBMCs. CDR3 DNA: TGTGCCTCCCGGGACAGGGGCAGTGGAAACACCATATATTTT. It translates to CASRDRGSGNTIYF.